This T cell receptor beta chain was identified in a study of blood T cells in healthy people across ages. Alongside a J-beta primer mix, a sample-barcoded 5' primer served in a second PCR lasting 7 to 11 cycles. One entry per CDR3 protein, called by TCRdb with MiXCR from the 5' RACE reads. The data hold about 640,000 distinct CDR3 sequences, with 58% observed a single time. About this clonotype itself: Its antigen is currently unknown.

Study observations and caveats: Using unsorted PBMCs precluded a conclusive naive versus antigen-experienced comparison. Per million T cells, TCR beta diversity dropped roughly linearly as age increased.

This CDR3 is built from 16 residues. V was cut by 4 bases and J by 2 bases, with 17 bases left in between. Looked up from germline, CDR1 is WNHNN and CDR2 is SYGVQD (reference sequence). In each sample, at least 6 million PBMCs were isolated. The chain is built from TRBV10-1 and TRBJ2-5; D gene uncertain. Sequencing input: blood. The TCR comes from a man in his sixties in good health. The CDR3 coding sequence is TGCGCCAGCAGTGGCGGTACGGGTGCCCATCAAGAGACCCAGTACTTC. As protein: CASSGGTGAHQETQYF.